A single sample gave rise to the 21 T cell receptor beta chains below, sequenced in a study of blood T cells in healthy people across ages. Together with a sample-barcoded 5' primer, a J-beta primer mix was included in a second PCR lasting 7 to 11 cycles. TCRdb independently ran MiXCR on the 5' RACE reads; one entry per CDR3 protein. Found here are 800,000 to 1,000,000 distinct CDR3 sequences, roughly 48% of them singletons; the top ten hold around an eighth. The sequencing input was blood. The receptors originated from a man aged 30 to 39 in good health.

The chain employs TRBV6-1 and TRBJ2-5; no clear D. This CDR3 spans 12 amino acids. Germline V lookup: CDR1 MNHNS, CDR2 SASEGT. The ends were cut back, 6 bases at V and 11 bases at J, with 16 bases in the middle. The CDR3 DNA reads as TGTGCCAGCAGACAACAGTGGCCCGGGCAGTACTTC. Protein product: CASRQQWPGQYF.

The genes are TRBV7-2 and TRBJ1-4; D gene unclear. The CDR3 has 12 residues. Trimming took 5 bases from V and 8 from J, leaving 9 bases between them. CDR1 and CDR2 from the germline V gene are SGHTA and FQGNSA. As DNA, the CDR3 is TGTGCCAGCAGCAGGGTGGGGGAAAAACTGTTTTTT. Translated: CASSRVGEKLFF. Together with reference TRBV7-2 and TRBJ1-4, the CDR3 gives the full variable domain: GAGVSQSPSNKVTEKGKDVELRCDPISGHTALYWYRQSLGQGLEFLIYFQGNSAPDKSGLPSDRFSAERTGGSVSTLTIQRTQQEDSAVYLCASSRVGEKLFFGSGTQLSVL.

This chain uses TRBV5-1 with TRBJ1-1, with D possibly TRBD1 on 5 matching bases. CDR1 is SGHRS and CDR2 is YFSETQ in the germline V gene. V lost 1 base and J 1 base, leaving 14 bases between the germline ends. There are 16 residues in the CDR3. CDR3 DNA: TGCGCCAGCAGCTTGTATTCAGGGAGAAAGAACACTGAAGCTTTCTTT. This sequence encodes CASSLYSGRKNTEAFF.

This clonotype was found a few times. The rearrangement links TRBV3-1 to TRBJ2-7; D remains ambiguous. Germline V CDR1 and CDR2: LGHDT, YNNKEL (reference sequence). The CDR3 is made up of 14 amino acids. The V and J ends lost 2 bases and 1 base respectively, with 9 bases between them. CDR3 residues: CASSQQTGSYEQYF. The CDR3 nucleotides read TGTGCCAGCAGCCAACAGACCGGGTCCTACGAGCAGTACTTC.

The chain carries TRBV7-2 and TRBJ1-6, with 8 bases that match TRBD1. Looked up from germline, CDR1 is SGHTA and CDR2 is FQGNSA. The CDR3 has 17 residues. After removal of 6 bases from V and 2 bases from J, the junction contained 9 bases not matched to a gene. The CDR3: CASSRQGLGTYNSPLHF. The CDR3 DNA is TGTGCCAGCAGTCGACAGGGGTTGGGGACCTATAATTCACCCCTCCACTTT.

The chain carries TRBV29-1 and TRBJ2-1; D not certain. CDR1 and CDR2 from the germline V gene are SQVTM and ANQGSEA. CDR3 length: 12 residues. V shed 5 bases and J shed 4 bases, with 9 bases lying between them. CDR3 DNA sequence: TGCAGCGTTTTCGTAGGGTACAATGAGCAGTTCTTC. Amino acids: CSVFVGYNEQFF.

V and J are TRBV12-3 or TRBV12-4 and TRBJ1-2; TRBD1 might be the D (5 bases). This CDR3 region has 15 residues. V shed 1 base and J shed 0 bases, with 9 bases lying between them. The CDR3 region has the DNA TGTGCCAGCAGTTTAGTGGGGCGAACTAACTATGGCTACACCTTC. Translated: CASSLVGRTNYGYTF.

The V and J genes are TRBV10-3 and TRBJ2-2; no firm D call. Germline V gene sequence: CDR1 ENHRY, CDR2 SYGVKD. Trimming pared 5 bases from V and 0 bases from J, leaving 10 bases between. The CDR3 sequence is 15 residues long. CDR3 in amino acids: CAISSNLANTGELFF. CDR3 DNA sequence: TGTGCCATCAGTTCAAACCTCGCGAACACCGGGGAGCTGTTTTTT.

V and J are TRBV25-1 and TRBJ2-1; perhaps TRBD1 as D (5 bases). Germline V gives CDR1 MGHDK, CDR2 SYGVNS. Trimming removed 2 bases at V and 2 bases at J, with 10 bases between. The CDR3 runs to 15 residues. The CDR3 reads CASSEARDTYNEQFF. The CDR3 coding sequence is TGTGCCAGCAGTGAAGCCAGGGATACCTACAATGAGCAGTTCTTC. Filled out from reference TRBV25-1 and TRBJ2-1, the complete variable domain reads EADIYQTPRYLVIGTGKKITLECSQTMGHDKMYWYQQDPGMELHLIHYSYGVNSTEKGDLSSESTVSRIRTEHFPLTLESARPSHTSQYLCASSEARDTYNEQFFGPGTRLTVL.

Points on this clonotype: One junction end does not reproduce the germline sequence, and a read error may be involved. This sequence joins TRBV28 and TRBJ1-4; D is unclear. The CDR3 runs to 14 residues. Germline CDR1 is MDHEN and CDR2 is SYDVKM. In nucleotides, the CDR3 is TGTGCCGGCAGCGCTGGACTGAGTAATGAAAAACTGTTTTTT. Translation gives CAGSAGLSNEKLFF.

There are a few counts of this clonotype. The gene calls are TRBV20-1 and TRBJ2-5; 10 bases map to TRBD1. The end of the DNA fits TRBJ2-7 better, so the J call may be wrong. CDR1 is DFQATT and CDR2 is SNEGSKA in the germline V gene (reference sequence). The CDR3 runs 14 residues. CDR3 nucleotide sequence: TGCAGTGCTAGGTTTCAGAGGGACAGGGGCGAGCAGTACTTC. It encodes CSARFQRDRGEQYF.

The chain links TRBV20-1 to TRBJ2-7; 8 bases line up with TRBD1. Looked up from germline, CDR1 is DFQATT and CDR2 is SNEGSKA (reference sequence). The ends lost 0 bases at V and 7 bases at J; junction bases unmatched: 11. The CDR3 length is 15 residues. CDR3 amino acids: CSARDSGQGAGEQYF. CDR3 nucleotides: TGCAGTGCTAGAGATTCTGGGCAGGGGGCGGGTGAGCAGTACTTC.

The chain has TRBV28 and TRBJ2-7; 8 nucleotides match TRBD1. Looked up from germline, CDR1 is MDHEN and CDR2 is SYDVKM. V lost 4 bases and J lost 0; bases outside the gene matches: 8. The CDR3 totals 16 residues. The CDR3 DNA sequence: TGTGCCAGCAGTTCCGCGGGACAGGATAGCTCCTACGAGCAGTACTTC. Translation: CASSSAGQDSSYEQYF.

The gene calls are TRBV14 and TRBJ1-1, with 9 bases that match TRBD1. The V gene end was trimmed by 3 bases and the J gene end by 4 bases; junction bases not matched to a gene: 12. The germline V gene encodes CDR1 SGHDN and CDR2 FVKESK. This CDR3 spans 17 amino acids. The CDR3 nucleotides are TGTGCCAGCAGCCAGATTCTACCCCGGGACAGGGTCACTGAAGCTTTCTTT. Protein sequence: CASSQILPRDRVTEAFF.

This clonotype was counted at least ten times. This rearrangement joins TRBV7-2 to TRBJ2-7; tentative D call: TRBD1 (5 bases). From germline, CDR1 is SGHTA and CDR2 FQGNSA. The CDR3 covers 15 residues. Deletions cut 4 bases from V and 0 bases from J, with 13 bases between. CDR3 amino acids: CASSSQQGTSYEQYF. CDR3 nucleotide sequence: TGTGCCAGCAGCTCCCAGCAGGGCACCTCCTACGAGCAGTACTTC.

Notes on this clonotype: Since a much larger clone is just one base distant, this may be a read error. The V call is TRBV3-1, the J call TRBJ2-5, with 8 nucleotides matching TRBD1. The germline V gene encodes CDR1 LGHDT and CDR2 YNNKEL (reference sequence). The CDR3 runs 15 residues. The CDR3 bases are TGTGCCAACAGCCTTCCCCGGACAGGGAAAGAGACCCAGTACTTC. It is translated as CANSLPRTGKETQYF.

The V and J genes are TRBV28 and TRBJ1-1, with a possible D match to TRBD1 (5 bases). V was clipped by 2 bases and J by 0 bases, with 10 bases between them. CDR1 is MDHEN, CDR2 SYDVKM, per germline. There are 15 residues in the CDR3. The chain's CDR3 is CASSLRQLMNTEAFF. The CDR3 nucleotides read TGTGCCAGCAGTTTAAGACAGCTTATGAACACTGAAGCTTTCTTT.

This chain links TRBV6-5 with TRBJ2-1; TRBD1 might be the D (6 bases). Trimming shortened V by 6 bases and J by 6 bases, and 12 bases separated the two germline ends. This CDR3 region has 13 residues. Germline lookup yields CDR1 MNHEY and CDR2 SVGAGI. The CDR3 spells CASRLRDTNEQFF. The CDR3, as DNA: TGTGCCAGCAGGTTACGGGACACCAATGAGCAGTTCTTC.

V is TRBV6-2 or TRBV6-3 and J is TRBJ2-4, with D hard to call. The assigned J gene may be wrong: the sequence end matches TRBJ2-7 better. The germline V gene encodes CDR1 MNHEY and CDR2 SVGEGT. This CDR3 region has 12 residues. The CDR3 region is CASTLSETEQYF. The CDR3 nucleotides are TGTGCCAGCACCCTATCAGAAACCGAGCAGTACTTC.

This clonotype was found many times. The chain recombines TRBV5-6 with TRBJ2-5; 8 bases are shared with TRBD2. The CDR3 is 14 amino acids. Germline trimming cut 10 bases from V and 2 bases from J; bases unmatched to any gene: 10. In germline, CDR1 is SGHDT, CDR2 YYEEEE. The CDR3 sequence is CAAGLAGRQETQYF. The CDR3 DNA sequence: TGTGCCGCCGGGTTAGCGGGGCGTCAAGAGACCCAGTACTTC.

This clonotype was found a few times. The chain links TRBV5-1 to TRBJ1-5; perhaps TRBD1 as D (6 bases). CDR3 length: 14 amino acids. The germline V and J ends were trimmed by 4 bases and 1 base, with 9 bases remaining between them. Germline loops: CDR1 SGHRS, CDR2 YFSETQ. The CDR3 region is CASSPGESNQPQHF. The CDR3 DNA reads TGCGCCAGCAGCCCAGGGGAAAGCAATCAGCCCCAGCATTTT. The full variable domain, with the rest looked up from reference TRBV5-1 and TRBJ1-5, is KAGVTQTPRYLIKTRGQQVTLSCSPISGHRSVSWYQQTPGQGLQFLFEYFSETQRNKGNFPGRFSGRQFSNSRSEMNVSTLELGDSALYLCASSPGESNQPQHFGDGTRLSIL.